The clone carrying this T cell receptor (beta chain) was counted only a few times. Its antigen is unknown. This entry is derived from a study of T cell repertoires in cytomegalovirus infection. Across the whole study: Public signatures in TCR beta pointed to CMV infection and matching HLA type.

Per the germline V gene, CDR1 is MGHRA and CDR2 is YSYEKL. The CDR3 totals 15 residues. The ends lost 1 base at V and 8 bases at J; junction bases unmatched: 10. TCRdb independently ran MiXCR on the reads; one entry per CDR3 protein. The table has some 68,000 distinct CDR3 sequences, around 21% seen once. Sequencing was done on a sample of PBMCs, sequenced either directly or after in vitro stimulation (not recorded which). The TCR comes from a human donor in good health (CMV status not recorded). Some clones in this sample may be carry-over from other donors' samples. The chain employs TRBV4-1 and TRBJ1-2; 7 bases line up with TRBD1. CDR3 DNA sequence: TGCGCCAGCAGCCAAGCTAGGGCAGGGGGTAGCGGCTACACCTTC. Residues: CASSQARAGGSGYTF.